The 28 T cell receptor beta chains given below trace back to one sample, sequenced in a study of blood T cells in healthy people across ages. A second 7 to 11 cycle PCR used barcoded and J-beta primers. TCRdb re-called the 5' RACE reads through MiXCR, storing one row per CDR3 protein. Among approximately 1,100,000 distinct CDR3 sequences, 45% were seen once, and the ten largest hold under 20%. The sequenced material came from blood. The source is a woman aged 55-69 years in good health.

There are a few counts of this clonotype. V is TRBV20-1 and J is TRBJ2-7, with 8 bases that match TRBD2. Near its end, the DNA agrees better with TRBJ2-5, so the J call may be wrong. The CDR3 runs 15 residues. The germline CDR1 and CDR2 sequences are DFQATT and SNEGSKA (reference sequence). CDR3 DNA: TGCAGTGCTAGCCCCCATGCAGCGGGAGAAGAGACCCAGTACTTC. Protein sequence: CSASPHAAGEETQYF.

The rearrangement links TRBV12-3 or TRBV12-4 to TRBJ2-5, with D unclear. The end of the DNA fits TRBJ2-7 better, so the J call may be wrong. The CDR3 has 14 residues. CDR3 in amino acids: CASSSDLRMGEQYF. The CDR3, as DNA: TGTGCCAGCAGTTCGGACCTTAGAATGGGCGAGCAGTACTTC.

Only a few counts were recorded for this clonotype. This chain uses TRBV5-1 with TRBJ2-5; 9 bases are shared with TRBD2. J was trimmed by 5 bases and V by 6 bases; bases with no gene match: 11. The CDR3 is 15 residues long. Germline loops: CDR1 SGHRS, CDR2 YFSETQ. CDR3 loop: CASTISGRTDETQYF. The CDR3 DNA sequence: TGCGCCAGCACCATTAGCGGGAGAACGGATGAGACCCAGTACTTC.

This clonotype occurred a few times. The rearrangement links TRBV20-1 to TRBJ2-1; 7 bases map to TRBD2. Germline-derived CDR1 and CDR2 are DFQATT and SNEGSKA (reference sequence). V shed 6 bases and J 4 bases; nucleotides not matched to a gene: 12. The CDR3 sequence is 15 residues long. The CDR3 DNA is TGCAGTGCCCGGGCCGCTCTAGCGGATTACAATGAGCAGTTCTTC. Encoded protein: CSARAALADYNEQFF.

The rearrangement uses TRBV20-1 and TRBJ2-7; 8 bases fit TRBD1. This CDR3 contains 13 residues. V shed 5 bases and J 3 bases; nucleotides not matched to a gene: 6. CDR1 and CDR2 (germline): DFQATT, SNEGSKA (reference sequence). This CDR3 reads CSAVDRVHYEQYF. CDR3 bases: TGCAGTGCTGTGGACAGGGTACACTACGAGCAGTACTTC.

This clonotype was seen more than once but under ten times. This chain uses TRBV27 with TRBJ2-1, with unresolved D. The CDR3 spans 12 residues. V was shortened by 4 bases and J by 8 bases, with 9 bases between the two germline ends. Germline V gene sequence: CDR1 MNHEY, CDR2 SMNVEV (reference sequence). CDR3: CASSSTWDEQFF. The CDR3 DNA sequence: TGTGCCAGCAGTTCTACCTGGGATGAGCAGTTCTTC.

V is TRBV6-2 or TRBV6-3 and J is TRBJ2-7; 9 positions match TRBD2. This CDR3 comprises 18 residues. Germline V lookup: CDR1 MNHEY, CDR2 SVGEGT. Trimming cost V 6 bases and J 2 bases; bases outside gene matches: 17. The CDR3 nucleotides read TGTGCCAGCAGCCCCATAGCCAGCGGGAGGCTTCAAACCTACGAGCAGTACTTC. This codes for CASSPIASGRLQTYEQYF.

In DNA form, the CDR3 reads TGTGCCAGCAGTCCATGGGGGACAGCTGGCGAGCAGTACTTC. Amino acid sequence: CASSPWGTAGEQYF. This chain joins TRBV27 and TRBJ2-7, with 7 nucleotides matching TRBD1. V shed 5 bases, J shed 6 bases, and the junction held 10 bases outside the gene matches. CDR1 is MNHEY and CDR2 is SMNVEV in the germline V gene (reference sequence). CDR3 length: 14 amino acids.

V usage is TRBV2 and J usage is TRBJ1-2; TRBD1 might be the D (6 bases). Germline V gene sequence: CDR1 SNHLY, CDR2 FYNNEI. The CDR3 runs 15 residues. V lost 1 base, J lost 6 bases, and 15 bases lay in between. Here the CDR3 DNA reads TGTGCCAGCAGTGAAGGGGGGCGGCGGTTGCATGGCTACACCTTC. It yields the protein CASSEGGRRLHGYTF.

This clonotype showed up many times. The chain has TRBV29-1 and TRBJ2-1, with unresolved D. V gave up 3 bases and J gave up 0 bases, with 9 bases separating them. CDR3 length: 14 amino acids. CDR1 SQVTM and CDR2 ANQGSEA come from the germline V gene. CDR3 DNA: TGCAGCGTTGAGGACGGCAGCTCCTACAATGAGCAGTTCTTC. The encoded protein is CSVEDGSSYNEQFF.

The chain combines TRBV2 with TRBJ2-1; 12 bases line up with TRBD2. This CDR3 region has 15 residues. With V trimmed by 8 bases and J by 6 bases, 8 bases remained unmatched. Looked up from germline, CDR1 is SNHLY and CDR2 is FYNNEI. Here the CDR3 DNA reads TGTGCCAGCGGAACGACTAGCGGGAGTCTCAATGAGCAGTTCTTC. Translation: CASGTTSGSLNEQFF. Filled out from reference TRBV2 and TRBJ2-1, the complete variable domain reads EPEVTQTPSHQVTQMGQEVILRCVPISNHLYFYWYRQILGQKVEFLVSFYNNEISEKSEIFDDQFSVERPDGSNFTLKIRSTKLEDSAMYFCASGTTSGSLNEQFFGPGTRLTVL.

The rearrangement joins TRBV20-1 to TRBJ2-7; TRBD2 matches 12 bases. V shed 6 bases and J 7 bases; nucleotides not matched to a gene: 13. The CDR3 contains 15 residues. Germline lookup yields CDR1 DFQATT and CDR2 SNEGSKA (reference sequence). The CDR3 region has the DNA TGCAGTGCCCCTGGACTAGCGGGGACCTACCCGGAGCAGTACTTC. Translating it yields CSAPGLAGTYPEQYF.

This clonotype was seen more than once but under ten times. This chain connects TRBV2 to TRBJ2-1; D uncertain. Germline V gene data show CDR1 as SNHLY and CDR2 as FYNNEI. This CDR3 has 12 amino acids. Trimming pared 3 bases from V and 6 bases from J, leaving 6 bases between. CDR3 residues: CASSDFGNEQFF. As DNA, the CDR3 is TGTGCCAGCAGTGACTTTGGCAATGAGCAGTTCTTC.

The chain is built from TRBV15 and TRBJ1-2; D call uncertain. V lost 0 bases and J lost 4, with 21 bases in between. Germline CDR1 is LNHNV and CDR2 is YYDKDF (reference sequence). CDR3 length equals 18 residues. The CDR3: CATSRDPGRDFLFYGYTF. DNA of the CDR3: TGTGCCACCAGCAGAGATCCCGGGAGAGACTTCCTTTTCTATGGCTACACCTTC.

The chain carries TRBV25-1 and TRBJ1-1; D might be TRBD1 (5 bases). The V end was cut by 4 bases, the J end by 4 bases, with 10 bases between. CDR3 size: 13 residues. The germline V gene has CDR1 MGHDK and CDR2 SYGVNS. DNA of the CDR3: TGTGCCAGCAGTGGATGGGGGGGCACTGAAGCTTTCTTT. As protein: CASSGWGGTEAFF.

V and J are TRBV25-1 and TRBJ2-1; TRBD2 matches 12 bases. V dropped 6 bases and J dropped 6; count of bases not matched to a gene: 18. The CDR3 runs 19 residues. Germline V CDR1 and CDR2: MGHDK, SYGVNS. The CDR3 loop reads CASSDELAGGGLWCNEQFF. CDR3 bases: TGTGCCAGCAGCGACGAACTAGCGGGAGGCGGTTTGTGGTGCAATGAGCAGTTCTTC.

The chain employs TRBV29-1 and TRBJ2-2; D is possibly TRBD2 (6 bases). The CDR3 covers 11 residues. Germline CDR1 SQVTM, CDR2 ANQGSEA. The V end was cut by 7 bases, the J end by 6 bases, with 9 bases between. The CDR3 DNA follows: TGCAGCGCCAGGGAGGCCGGGGAGCTGTTTTTT. Protein product: CSAREAGELFF.

The chain couples TRBV20-1 to TRBJ2-1; D remains unclear. Germline assignment: CDR1 DFQATT and CDR2 SNEGSKA (reference sequence). This CDR3 is 14 amino acids long. The ends were cut back, 0 bases at V and 7 bases at J, with 13 bases in the middle. The CDR3 sequence: CSARDLVFENEQFF. CDR3 nucleotides: TGCAGTGCTAGAGATCTGGTATTTGAGAATGAGCAGTTCTTC.

Remarks on this clonotype: This may arise from a read error, as a much more abundant clone is one base away. The chain carries TRBV11-1 and TRBJ2-1; D uncertain. The closer fit of TRBJ2-7 to the DNA end suggests the J call may be wrong. Germline V CDR1 and CDR2: SGHAT, FQDESV (reference sequence). The CDR3 has 12 amino acids. The CDR3 sequence: CASSLAYNEQYF. The CDR3 coding sequence is TGTGCCAGCAGCTTAGCTTACAATGAGCAGTACTTC.

This clonotype was counted once. A junction end diverges from the germline sequence, so it may reflect a read error. V is TRBV14 and J is TRBJ2-1; D gene uncertain. The CDR3 is made up of 16 amino acids. The germline V gene has CDR1 SGHDN and CDR2 FVKESK. This CDR3 reads CASSQVARLPYNEQFF. Here the CDR3 DNA reads TGTGCCAGTAGCCAAGTTGCTAGATTGCCCTACAATGAGCAGTTCTTC.

V gene TRBV6-6 combines with J gene TRBJ1-2; D is unresolved. CDR1 MNHNY and CDR2 SVGAGI come from the germline V gene (reference sequence). There are 14 residues in the CDR3. V lost 5 bases and J 4 bases, leaving 14 bases between the germline ends. DNA for the CDR3: TGTGCCAGCAGTCTTTCGGACGGTCCCTATGGCTACACCTTC. This encodes CASSLSDGPYGYTF.

This clonotype was picked up a small number of times. The chain uses TRBV5-1 and TRBJ2-3; 8 nucleotides agree with TRBD1. The CDR3 loop spans 18 amino acids. Germline CDR1 and CDR2: SGHRS and YFSETQ. The trim removed 3 bases at V and 1 base at J, leaving 13 bases unmatched. The CDR3 bases are TGCGCCAGCAGCTGGGGCTTCGACAGGGGCGTCGGCACAGATACGCAGTATTTT. This sequence encodes CASSWGFDRGVGTDTQYF.

This clonotype was observed a handful of times. As DNA, the CDR3 is TGCAGCGTAGAACAGGGAACCCACGAGCAGTACTTC. Residues: CSVEQGTHEQYF. The chain employs TRBV29-1 and TRBJ2-7; a weak D match, TRBD1 (6 bases). Trimming shortened V by 6 bases and J by 5 bases, and 14 bases separated the two germline ends. This CDR3 comprises 12 residues. Germline values: CDR1 SQVTM, CDR2 ANQGSEA.

This chain connects TRBV7-9 to TRBJ1-4; D remains ambiguous. V dropped 5 bases and J dropped 2 bases, with 12 bases sitting between them. Germline lookup yields CDR1 SEHNR and CDR2 FQNEAQ (reference sequence). This CDR3 comprises 15 residues. CDR3 residues: CASSRGGSTNEKLFF. In nucleotides, the CDR3 is TGTGCCAGCAGCCGCGGCGGCAGTACTAATGAAAAACTGTTTTTT.

CDR3 amino acids: CASSLFPSGTQETQYF. The CDR3 DNA reads TGTGCCAGCAGTTTATTCCCTAGCGGGACCCAAGAGACCCAGTACTTC. The chain is built from TRBV27 and TRBJ2-5; the match to TRBD2 covers 9 bases. V lost 1 base, J lost 1 base, and 4 bases stayed unmatched. The CDR3 runs to 16 residues. Per the germline V gene, CDR1 is MNHEY and CDR2 is SMNVEV (reference sequence).

This clonotype was counted a single time. The chain recombines TRBV20-1 with TRBJ2-1; TRBD2 aligns across 7 bases. The CDR3 is 16 amino acids. Germline V gene sequence: CDR1 DFQATT, CDR2 SNEGSKA (reference sequence). The ends lost 3 bases at V and 4 bases at J; junction bases unmatched: 12. DNA for the CDR3: TGCAGTGCTAGTAATGTGCGGGAGACCCCTTACAATGAGCAGTTCTTC. Translation gives CSASNVRETPYNEQFF.

V and J are TRBV27 and TRBJ1-2; 7 nucleotides match TRBD1. The germline V gene encodes CDR1 MNHEY and CDR2 SMNVEV (reference sequence). The V gene end was trimmed by 4 bases and the J gene end by 1 base; junction bases not matched to a gene: 6. The CDR3 is 15 amino acids. The CDR3 sequence is CASSWSGTDNYGYTF. Written as DNA, the CDR3 is TGTGCCAGCAGTTGGTCCGGGACAGATAACTATGGCTACACCTTC.

V and J are TRBV5-1 and TRBJ1-1, with 9 bases matching TRBD1. Germline CDR1 reads SGHRS; CDR2 reads YFSETQ. V was pared by 3 bases and J by 3 bases, with 9 bases of the junction left unmatched. The CDR3 is 16 residues long. CDR3 DNA: TGCGCCAGCAGCTACAGACAGGGGGACGAGGACACTGAAGCTTTCTTT. Residues: CASSYRQGDEDTEAFF.